This T cell receptor beta chain was captured in a study of CD8+ T cells in alopecia areata. Study-wide background: Percentage of affected scalp area was the basis on which treated patients' severity was scored.

V was pared by 3 bases and J by 2 bases, with 4 bases of the junction left unmatched. The CDR3 has 15 amino acids. Germline values: CDR1 MGHRA, CDR2 YSYEKL. Reverse transcribed after extraction, RNA yielded cDNA as the sequencing template. Some clones are missing from TCRdb's copy, which holds only in-frame ones; the method was immunoSEQ multiplex PCR. The sample yields about 270,000 clones, 60% seen once. This clone appeared a few times. Its antigen is still unknown. Study-wide results and caveats: There were many expanded lesional clones persisting in scalp and blood during tofacitinib.

Treatment: oral pan-JAK inhibitor, 5-10 mg twice daily. From alopecia areata patients, lesional scalp punch biopsies and peripheral blood were collected. The TCR sequence derives from a human donor with alopecia areata. The source was CD4+ T cells sorted from blood, collected around week 52, from a patient treated with tofacitinib. The V gene is TRBV4-1, the J gene TRBJ1-5; 7 bases are a match to TRBD1. The CDR3 region is CASSQATGGNQPQHF. CDR3 coding DNA: TGCGCCAGCAGCCAGGCCACAGGGGGCAATCAGCCCCAGCATTTT.